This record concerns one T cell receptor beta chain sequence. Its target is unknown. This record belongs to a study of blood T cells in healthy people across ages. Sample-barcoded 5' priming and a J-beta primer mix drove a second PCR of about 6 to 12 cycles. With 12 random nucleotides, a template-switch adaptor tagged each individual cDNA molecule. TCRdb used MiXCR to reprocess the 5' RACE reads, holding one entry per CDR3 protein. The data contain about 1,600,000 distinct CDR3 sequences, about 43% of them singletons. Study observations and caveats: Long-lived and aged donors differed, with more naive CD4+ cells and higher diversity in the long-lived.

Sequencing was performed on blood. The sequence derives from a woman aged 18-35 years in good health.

The CDR3 DNA follows: TGTGCCAGCAGCCCTCAACTCCGGGACAGTGAGACCCAGTACTTC. It yields the protein CASSPQLRDSETQYF. This chain connects TRBV7-6 to TRBJ2-5; 7 bases are a match to TRBD1. Germline trimming cut 5 bases from V and 5 bases from J; bases unmatched to any gene: 11. The CDR3 is made up of 15 amino acids. The germline CDR1 and CDR2 sequences are SGHVS and FNYEAQ.